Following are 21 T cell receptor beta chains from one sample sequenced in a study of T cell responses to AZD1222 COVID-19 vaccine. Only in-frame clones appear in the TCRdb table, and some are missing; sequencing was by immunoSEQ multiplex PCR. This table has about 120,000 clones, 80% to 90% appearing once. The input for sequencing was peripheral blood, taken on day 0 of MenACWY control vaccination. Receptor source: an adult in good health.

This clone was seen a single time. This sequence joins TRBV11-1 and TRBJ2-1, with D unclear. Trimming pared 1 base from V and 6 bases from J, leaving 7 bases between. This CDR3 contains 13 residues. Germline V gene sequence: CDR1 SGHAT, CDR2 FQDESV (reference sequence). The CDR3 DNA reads TGTGCCAGCAGCTTAGGACGAAGCAATGAGCAGTTCTTC. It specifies CASSLGRSNEQFF.

CDR3 coding DNA: TGTGCCAGCTCACCAGCCAGAGAGACCCAGTACTTC. Translated, it gives CASSPARETQYF. The chain carries TRBV18 and TRBJ2-5; no clear D. CDR1 is KGHSH and CDR2 is LQKENI in the germline V gene. This CDR3 has 12 residues. Trimming took 2 bases from V and 4 from J, leaving 5 bases between them.

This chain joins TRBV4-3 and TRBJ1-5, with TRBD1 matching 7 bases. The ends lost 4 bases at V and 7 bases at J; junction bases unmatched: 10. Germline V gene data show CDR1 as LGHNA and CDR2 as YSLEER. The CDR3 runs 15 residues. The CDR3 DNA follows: TGCGCCAGCAGCCGAGGGGTCCAGGGGGTCCAGCCCCAGCATTTT. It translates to CASSRGVQGVQPQHF.

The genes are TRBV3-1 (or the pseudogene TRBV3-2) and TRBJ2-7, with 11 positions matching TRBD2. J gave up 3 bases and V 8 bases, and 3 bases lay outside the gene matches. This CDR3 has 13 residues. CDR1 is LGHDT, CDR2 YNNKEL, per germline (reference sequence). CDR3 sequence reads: CASGTSGRYEQYF. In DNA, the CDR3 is TGTGCCAGCGGGACTAGCGGTCGCTACGAGCAGTACTTC.

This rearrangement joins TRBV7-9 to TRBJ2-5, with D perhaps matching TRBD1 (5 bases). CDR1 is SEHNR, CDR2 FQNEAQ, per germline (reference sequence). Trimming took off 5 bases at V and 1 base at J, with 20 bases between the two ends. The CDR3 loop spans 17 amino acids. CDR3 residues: CASSPRQFRDVQETQYF. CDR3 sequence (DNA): TGTGCCAGCAGCCCCAGACAGTTCCGTGACGTCCAAGAGACCCAGTACTTC.

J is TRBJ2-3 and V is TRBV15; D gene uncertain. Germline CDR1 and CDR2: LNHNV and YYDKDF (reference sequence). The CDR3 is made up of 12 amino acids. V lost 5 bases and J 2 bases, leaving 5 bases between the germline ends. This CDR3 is CATSPSTDTQYF. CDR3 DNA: TGTGCCACCAGCCCCTCCACAGATACGCAGTATTTT. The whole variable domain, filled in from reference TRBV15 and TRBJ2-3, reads DAMVIQNPRYQVTQFGKPVTLSCSQTLNHNVMYWYQQKSSQAPKLLFHYYDKDFNNEADTPDNFQSRRPNTSFCFLDIRSPGLGDTAMYLCATSPSTDTQYFGPGTRLTVL.

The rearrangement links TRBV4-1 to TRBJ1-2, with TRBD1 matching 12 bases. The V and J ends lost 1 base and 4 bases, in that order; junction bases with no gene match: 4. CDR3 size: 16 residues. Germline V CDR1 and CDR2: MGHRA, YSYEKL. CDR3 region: CASSQGGQGAFYGYTF. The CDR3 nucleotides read TGCGCCAGCAGCCAAGGGGGACAGGGGGCCTTCTATGGCTACACCTTC.

The CDR3 is CASSQGSTGSTSYEQYF. In DNA, the CDR3 is TGTGCCAGCAGCCAAGGAAGTACCGGGTCCACGTCCTACGAGCAGTACTTC. V and J are TRBV3-1 (or the pseudogene TRBV3-2) and TRBJ2-7; D is ambiguous. Deletions cut 1 base from V and 1 base from J, with 17 bases between. This CDR3 has 17 residues. Germline lookup yields CDR1 LGHDT and CDR2 YNNKEL (reference sequence).

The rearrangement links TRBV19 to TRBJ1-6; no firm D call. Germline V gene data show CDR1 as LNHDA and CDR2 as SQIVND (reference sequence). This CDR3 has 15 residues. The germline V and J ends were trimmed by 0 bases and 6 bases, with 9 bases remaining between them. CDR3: CASSIDAGINSPLHF. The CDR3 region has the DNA TGTGCCAGTAGTATAGATGCAGGAATTAATTCACCCCTCCACTTT. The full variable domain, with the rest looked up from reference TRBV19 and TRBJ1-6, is DGGITQSPKYLFRKEGQNVTLSCEQNLNHDAMYWYRQDPGQGLRLIYYSQIVNDFQKGDIAEGYSVSREKKESFPLTVTSAQKNPTAFYLCASSIDAGINSPLHFGNGTRLTVT.

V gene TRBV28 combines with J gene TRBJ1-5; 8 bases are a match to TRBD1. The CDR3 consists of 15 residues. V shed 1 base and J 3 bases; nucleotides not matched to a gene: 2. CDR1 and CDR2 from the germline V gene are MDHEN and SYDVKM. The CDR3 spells CASSLSGQVNQPQHF. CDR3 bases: TGTGCCAGCAGTTTATCGGGACAGGTCAATCAGCCCCAGCATTTT.

In nucleotides, the CDR3 is TGTGCCAGTAGTACCCCTTGGGACCCTAGGCCCTACGAGCAGTACTTC. Its protein product is CASSTPWDPRPYEQYF. V and J are TRBV19 and TRBJ2-7; D assignment may be TRBD1 or TRBD2 (5 bases each). The CDR3 is made up of 16 amino acids. The V and J ends lost 4 bases and 2 bases respectively, with 18 bases between them. The V gene's germline CDR1 is LNHDA and CDR2 SQIVND (reference sequence).

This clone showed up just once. CDR3: CASSWLSRTSGGREQFF. CDR3 in DNA: TGTGCCAGCAGTTGGTTATCTAGGACTAGCGGGGGGCGAGAGCAGTTCTTC. The V call is TRBV27, the J call TRBJ2-1; TRBD2 aligns across 14 bases. Germline V gene lookup returns CDR1 MNHEY and CDR2 SMNVEV (reference sequence). The J segment lost 10 bases and the V segment lost 4 bases, leaving 12 bases of the junction unmatched. The CDR3 runs 17 residues.

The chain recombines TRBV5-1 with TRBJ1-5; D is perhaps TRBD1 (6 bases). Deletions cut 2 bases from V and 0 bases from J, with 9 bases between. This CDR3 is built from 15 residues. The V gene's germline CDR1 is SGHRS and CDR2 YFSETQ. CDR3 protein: CASSFTGLSNQPQHF. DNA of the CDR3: TGCGCCAGCAGCTTTACAGGGCTTAGCAATCAGCCCCAGCATTTT.

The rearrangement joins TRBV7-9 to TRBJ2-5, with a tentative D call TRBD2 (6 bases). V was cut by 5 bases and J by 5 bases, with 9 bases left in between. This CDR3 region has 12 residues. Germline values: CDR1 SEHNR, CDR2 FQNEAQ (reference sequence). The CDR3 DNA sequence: TGTGCCAGCAGCCAGGAGGGGGAGACCCAGTACTTC. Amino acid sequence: CASSQEGETQYF. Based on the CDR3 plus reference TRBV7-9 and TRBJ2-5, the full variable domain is DTGVSQNPRHKITKRGQNVTFRCDPISEHNRLYWYRQTLGQGPEFLTYFQNEAQLEKSRLLSDRFSAERPKGSFSTLEIQRTEQGDSAMYLCASSQEGETQYFGPGTRLLVL.

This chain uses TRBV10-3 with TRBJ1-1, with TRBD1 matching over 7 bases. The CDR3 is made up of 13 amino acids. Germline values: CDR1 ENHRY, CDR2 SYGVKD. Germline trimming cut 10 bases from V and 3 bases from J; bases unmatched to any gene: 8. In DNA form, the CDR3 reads TGTGCCACCGCTCCCCAGGGGGACACTGAAGCTTTCTTT. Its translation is CATAPQGDTEAFF.

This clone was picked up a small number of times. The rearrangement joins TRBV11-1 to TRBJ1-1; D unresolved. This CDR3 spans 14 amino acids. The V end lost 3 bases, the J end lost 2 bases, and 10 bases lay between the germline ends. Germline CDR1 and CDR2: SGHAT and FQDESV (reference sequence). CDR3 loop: CASSFMGSNTEAFF. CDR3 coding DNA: TGTGCCAGCAGCTTCATGGGAAGTAACACTGAAGCTTTCTTT.

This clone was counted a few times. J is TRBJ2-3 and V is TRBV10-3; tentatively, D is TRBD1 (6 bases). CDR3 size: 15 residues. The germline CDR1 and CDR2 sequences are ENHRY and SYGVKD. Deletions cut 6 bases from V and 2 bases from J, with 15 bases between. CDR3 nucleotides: TGTGCCATCAGGTCGGATGACAGGAACACAGATACGCAGTATTTT. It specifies CAIRSDDRNTDTQYF.

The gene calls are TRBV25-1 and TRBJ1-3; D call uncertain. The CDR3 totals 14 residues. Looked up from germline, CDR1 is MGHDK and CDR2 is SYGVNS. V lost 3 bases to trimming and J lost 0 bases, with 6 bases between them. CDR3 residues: CASSDRYSGNTIYF. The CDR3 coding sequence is TGTGCCAGCAGTGACAGGTACTCTGGAAACACCATATATTTT. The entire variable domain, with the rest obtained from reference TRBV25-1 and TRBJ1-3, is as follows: EADIYQTPRYLVIGTGKKITLECSQTMGHDKMYWYQQDPGMELHLIHYSYGVNSTEKGDLSSESTVSRIRTEHFPLTLESARPSHTSQYLCASSDRYSGNTIYFGEGSWLTVV.

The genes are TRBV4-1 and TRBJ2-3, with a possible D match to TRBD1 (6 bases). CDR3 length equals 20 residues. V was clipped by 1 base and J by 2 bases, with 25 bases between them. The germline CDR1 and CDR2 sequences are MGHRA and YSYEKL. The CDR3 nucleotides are TGCGCCAGCAGCCAAGGGATAGGGGGTCTGGGCAGCGGCCTCACAGATACGCAGTATTTT. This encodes CASSQGIGGLGSGLTDTQYF.

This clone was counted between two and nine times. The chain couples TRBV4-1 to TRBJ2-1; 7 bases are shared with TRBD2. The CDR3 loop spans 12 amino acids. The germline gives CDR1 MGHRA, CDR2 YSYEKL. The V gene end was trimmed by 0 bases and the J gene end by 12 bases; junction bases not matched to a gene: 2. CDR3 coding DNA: TGCGCCAGCAGCCAAGAAGCGGGACCGCAGTTCTTC. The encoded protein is CASSQEAGPQFF.

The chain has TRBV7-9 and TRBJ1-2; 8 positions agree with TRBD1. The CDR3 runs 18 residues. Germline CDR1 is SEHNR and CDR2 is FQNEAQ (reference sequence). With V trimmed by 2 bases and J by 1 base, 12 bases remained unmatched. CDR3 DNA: TGTGCCAGCAGCTTAAAGGTTGTTGCAGGGGGCGGTAACTATGGCTACACCTTC. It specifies CASSLKVVAGGGNYGYTF.